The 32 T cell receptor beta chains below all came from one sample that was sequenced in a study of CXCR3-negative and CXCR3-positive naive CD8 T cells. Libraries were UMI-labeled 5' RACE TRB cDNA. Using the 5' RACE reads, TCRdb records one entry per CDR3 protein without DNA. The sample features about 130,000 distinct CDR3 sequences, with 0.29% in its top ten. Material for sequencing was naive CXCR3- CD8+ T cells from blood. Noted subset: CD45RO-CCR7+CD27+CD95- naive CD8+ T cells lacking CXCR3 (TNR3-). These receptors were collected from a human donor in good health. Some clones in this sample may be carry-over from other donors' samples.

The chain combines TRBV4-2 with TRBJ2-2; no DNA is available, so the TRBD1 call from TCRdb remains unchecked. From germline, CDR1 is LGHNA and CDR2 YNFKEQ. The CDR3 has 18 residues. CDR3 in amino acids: CASSQDEGELAITGELFF.

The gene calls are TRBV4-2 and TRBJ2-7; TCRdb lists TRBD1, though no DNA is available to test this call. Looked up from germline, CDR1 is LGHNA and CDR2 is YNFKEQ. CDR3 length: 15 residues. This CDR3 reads CASSQDGAGLREQYF.

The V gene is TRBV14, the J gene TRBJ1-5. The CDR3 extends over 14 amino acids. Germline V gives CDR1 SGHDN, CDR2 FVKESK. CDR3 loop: CASSQDQGNQPQHF.

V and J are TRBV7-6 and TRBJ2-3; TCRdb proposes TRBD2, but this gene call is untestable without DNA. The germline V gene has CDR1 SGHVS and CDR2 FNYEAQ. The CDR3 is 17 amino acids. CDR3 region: CASRLGLAGGSTDTQYF.

The chain's CDR3 is CASSLGSDGLNTEAFF. The chain links TRBV7-9 to TRBJ1-1. CDR3 length equals 16 residues. From germline, CDR1 is SEHNR and CDR2 FQNEAQ (reference sequence). Using reference TRBV7-9 and TRBJ1-1 for the parts outside the CDR3, the full variable domain is DTGVSQNPRHKITKRGQNVTFRCDPISEHNRLYWYRQTLGQGPEFLTYFQNEAQLEKSRLLSDRFSAERPKGSFSTLEIQRTEQGDSAMYLCASSLGSDGLNTEAFFGQGTRLTVV.

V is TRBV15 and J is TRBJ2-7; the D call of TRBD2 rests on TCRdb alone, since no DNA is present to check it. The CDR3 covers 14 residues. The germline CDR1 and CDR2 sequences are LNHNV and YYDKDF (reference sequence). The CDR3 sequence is CATSTTSGAYEQYF.

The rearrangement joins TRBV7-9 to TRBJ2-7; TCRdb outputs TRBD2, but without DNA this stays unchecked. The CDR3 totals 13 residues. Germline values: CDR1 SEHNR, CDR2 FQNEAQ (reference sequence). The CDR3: CASSFGLNYEQYF.

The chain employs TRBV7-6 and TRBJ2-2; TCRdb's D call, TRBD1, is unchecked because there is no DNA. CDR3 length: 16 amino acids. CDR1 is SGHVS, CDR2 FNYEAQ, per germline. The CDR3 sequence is CASSSQWTGGDGELFF.

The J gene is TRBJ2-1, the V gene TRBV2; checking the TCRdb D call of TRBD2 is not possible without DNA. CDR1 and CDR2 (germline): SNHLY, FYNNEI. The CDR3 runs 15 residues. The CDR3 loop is CASRGLAGGPSEQFF.

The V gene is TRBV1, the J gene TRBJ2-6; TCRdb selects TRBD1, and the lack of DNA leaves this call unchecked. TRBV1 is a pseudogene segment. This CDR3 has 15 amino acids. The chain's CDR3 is CTSSRRGSGANVLTF.

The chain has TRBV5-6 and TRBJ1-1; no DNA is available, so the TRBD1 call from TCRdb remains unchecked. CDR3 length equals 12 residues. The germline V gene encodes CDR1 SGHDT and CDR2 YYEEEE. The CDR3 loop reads CASSLGPDPAFF.

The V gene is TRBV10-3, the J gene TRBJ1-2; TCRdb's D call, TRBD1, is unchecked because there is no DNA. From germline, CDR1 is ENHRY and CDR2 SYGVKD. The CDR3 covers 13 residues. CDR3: CAIGPPLGDGYTF.

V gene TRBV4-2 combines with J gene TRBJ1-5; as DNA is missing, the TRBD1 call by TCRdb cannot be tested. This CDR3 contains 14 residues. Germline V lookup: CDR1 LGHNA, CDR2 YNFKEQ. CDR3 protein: CASSQRDSNQPQHF.

The chain's CDR3 is CSGRRGDTQYF. The chain has TRBV29-1 and TRBJ2-3; the D gene TCRdb calls, TRBD1, cannot be checked with no DNA. Germline CDR1 is SQVTM and CDR2 is ANQGSEA. The CDR3 sequence is 11 residues long.

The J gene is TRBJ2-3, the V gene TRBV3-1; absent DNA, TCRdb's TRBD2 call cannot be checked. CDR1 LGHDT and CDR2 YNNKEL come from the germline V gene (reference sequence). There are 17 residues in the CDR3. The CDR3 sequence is CASSQDSSGRFTDTQYF.

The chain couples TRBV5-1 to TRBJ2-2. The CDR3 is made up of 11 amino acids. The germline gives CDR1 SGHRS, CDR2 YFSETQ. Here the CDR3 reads CASRSSGELFF.

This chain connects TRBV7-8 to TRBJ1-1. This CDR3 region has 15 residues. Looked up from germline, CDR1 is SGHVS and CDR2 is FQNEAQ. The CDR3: CASSLAQGARTEAFF.

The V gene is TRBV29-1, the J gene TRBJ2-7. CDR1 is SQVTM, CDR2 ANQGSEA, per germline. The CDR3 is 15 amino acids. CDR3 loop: CSVEDPDRDSYEQYF.

CDR3 region: CASRSRGSTEAFF. This rearrangement joins TRBV14 to TRBJ1-1; the TRBD1 assignment by TCRdb is unverifiable without DNA. Germline V gives CDR1 SGHDN, CDR2 FVKESK. The CDR3 spans 13 residues.

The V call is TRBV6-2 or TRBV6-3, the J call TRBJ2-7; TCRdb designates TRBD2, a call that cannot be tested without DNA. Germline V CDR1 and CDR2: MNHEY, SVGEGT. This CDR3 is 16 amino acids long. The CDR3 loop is CASSYSRLAGSYEQYF.

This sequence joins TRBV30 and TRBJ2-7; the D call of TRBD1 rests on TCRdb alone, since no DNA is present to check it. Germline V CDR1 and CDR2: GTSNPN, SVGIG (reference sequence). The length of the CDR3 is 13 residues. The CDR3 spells CAWSGGATYEQYF.

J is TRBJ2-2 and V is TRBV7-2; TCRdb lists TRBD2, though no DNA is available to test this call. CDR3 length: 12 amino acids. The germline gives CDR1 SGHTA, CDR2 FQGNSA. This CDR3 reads CASKPLPGELFF.

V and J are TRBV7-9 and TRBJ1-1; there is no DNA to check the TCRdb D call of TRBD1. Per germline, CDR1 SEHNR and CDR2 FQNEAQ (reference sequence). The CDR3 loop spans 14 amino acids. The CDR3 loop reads CASSVEGLGIEAFF.

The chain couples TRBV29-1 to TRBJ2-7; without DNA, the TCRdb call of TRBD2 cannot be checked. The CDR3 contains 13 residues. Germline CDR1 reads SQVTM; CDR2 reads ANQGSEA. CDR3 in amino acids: CSVITEDIYEQYF.

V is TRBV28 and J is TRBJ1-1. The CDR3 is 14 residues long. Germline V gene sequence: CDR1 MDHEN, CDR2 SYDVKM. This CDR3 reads CASSLRGGITEAFF.

The CDR3 sequence is CASSLGDGGYTF. The chain links TRBV7-3 to TRBJ1-2. CDR1 is SGHTA and CDR2 is FQGTGA in the germline V gene. CDR3 length: 12 amino acids. Full variable domain (outside the CDR3, taken from reference TRBV7-3 and TRBJ1-2): GAGVSQTPSNKVTEKGKYVELRCDPISGHTALYWYRQSLGQGPEFLIYFQGTGAADDSGLPNDRFFAVRPEGSVSTLKIQRTERGDSAVYLCASSLGDGGYTFGSGTRLTVV.

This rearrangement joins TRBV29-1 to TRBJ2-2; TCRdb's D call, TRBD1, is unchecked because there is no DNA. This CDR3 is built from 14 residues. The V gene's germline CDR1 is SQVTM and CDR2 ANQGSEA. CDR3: CSVERDGNTGELFF.

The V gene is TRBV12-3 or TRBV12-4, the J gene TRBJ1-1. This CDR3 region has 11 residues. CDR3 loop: CASSRDTEAFF.

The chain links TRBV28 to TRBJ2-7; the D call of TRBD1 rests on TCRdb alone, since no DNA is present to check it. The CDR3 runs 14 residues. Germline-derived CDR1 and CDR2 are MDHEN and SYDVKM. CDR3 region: CASSPPGQRYEQYF.

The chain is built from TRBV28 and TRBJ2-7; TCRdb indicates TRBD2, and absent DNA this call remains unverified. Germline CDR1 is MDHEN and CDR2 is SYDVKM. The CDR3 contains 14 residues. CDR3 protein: CASGGRAGLNEQYF.

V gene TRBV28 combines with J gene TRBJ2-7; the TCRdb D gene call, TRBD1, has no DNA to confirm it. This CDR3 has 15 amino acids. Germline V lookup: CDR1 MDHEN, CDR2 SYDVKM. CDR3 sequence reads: CASSRHTGGNYEQYF. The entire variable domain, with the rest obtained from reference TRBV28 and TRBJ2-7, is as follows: DVKVTQSSRYLVKRTGEKVFLECVQDMDHENMFWYRQDPGLGLRLIYFSYDVKMKEKGDIPEGYSVSREKKERFSLILESASTNQTSMYLCASSRHTGGNYEQYFGPGTRLTVT.

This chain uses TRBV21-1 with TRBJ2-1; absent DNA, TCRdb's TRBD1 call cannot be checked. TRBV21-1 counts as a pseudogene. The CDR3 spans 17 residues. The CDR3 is CARIPTKRQGSINEQFF.